The next 25 T cell receptor beta chains were all read from a single sample in a study of T cell repertoires in cytomegalovirus infection. TCRdb passed the reads through MiXCR, listing each CDR3 protein once. The data show about 360,000 distinct CDR3 sequences, 15% to 20% seen once. The sequenced sample consisted of PBMCs. Every receptor here comes from a human donor in good health (CMV status not recorded). Some clones in this sample may be carry-over from other donors' samples.

This clonotype has more than one count but fewer than ten. This rearrangement joins TRBV4-1 to TRBJ2-1, with TRBD2 matching over 10 bases. CDR1 MGHRA and CDR2 YSYEKL come from the germline V gene. There are 17 residues in the CDR3. Losses at the gene ends were 2 bases for V and 0 bases for J; bases not matched to a gene: 4. CDR3 sequence: CASSQPLAGISYNEQFF. The CDR3 DNA follows: TGCGCCAGCAGCCAACCACTAGCGGGGATCTCCTACAATGAGCAGTTCTTC.

Many counts were recorded for this clonotype. The rearrangement joins TRBV2 to TRBJ2-3, with D uncertain. Trimming removed 6 bases from V and 2 bases from J, with 12 bases in between. The length of the CDR3 is 14 residues. Germline V gives CDR1 SNHLY, CDR2 FYNNEI. CDR3 in amino acids: CASRLQLVTDTQYF. The CDR3 DNA follows: TGTGCCAGCAGACTCCAACTGGTCACAGATACGCAGTATTTT.

This clonotype has ten or more counts. V usage is TRBV7-2 and J usage is TRBJ2-1; 8 nucleotides line up with TRBD2. V lost 5 bases, J lost 3 bases, and 6 bases stayed unmatched. The CDR3 extends over 15 amino acids. In germline, CDR1 is SGHTA, CDR2 FQGNSA. CDR3 sequence: CASSTRGDNYNEQFF. DNA of the CDR3: TGTGCCAGCAGCACGCGGGGGGACAACTACAATGAGCAGTTCTTC.

The V and J genes are TRBV24-1 and TRBJ2-3; tentative D call: TRBD2 (5 bases). V was shortened by 3 bases and J by 8 bases, with 14 bases between the two germline ends. Germline V gene sequence: CDR1 KGHDR, CDR2 SFDVKD. This CDR3 spans 14 amino acids. For the CDR3, the DNA is TGTGCCACCAGTGATGCGGACTTCTCCGGTACGCAGTATTTT. Its protein product is CATSDADFSGTQYF.

This clonotype was observed at least ten times. The chain recombines TRBV27 with TRBJ2-7; TRBD2 agrees at 12 bases. Losses at the gene ends were 3 bases for V and 2 bases for J; bases not matched to a gene: 11. From germline, CDR1 is MNHEY and CDR2 SMNVEV (reference sequence). This CDR3 spans 18 amino acids. The CDR3 sequence is CASSLPTKTSGSAYEQYV. DNA of the CDR3: TGTGCCAGCAGTTTGCCAACGAAGACTAGCGGGAGCGCCTACGAGCAGTACGTC.

The rearrangement joins TRBV7-6 to TRBJ2-3, with no clear D. Between the trimmed V and J ends, which lost 5 bases and 6 bases, there was a span of 12 bases. The CDR3 runs to 13 residues. From germline, CDR1 is SGHVS and CDR2 FNYEAQ. For the CDR3, the DNA is TGTGCCAGCAGCCCTTTGTTGAGGGATACGCAGTATTTT. It is translated as CASSPLLRDTQYF.

In this sample, this clonotype turned up a few times. V usage is TRBV5-5 and J usage is TRBJ2-5, with TRBD2 identical over 11 bases. Unmatched junction bases numbered 8, after V lost 6 bases and J lost 1 base. The CDR3 sequence is 16 residues long. In germline, CDR1 is SGHKS, CDR2 YYEKEE (reference sequence). The CDR3 nucleotides read TGTGCCAGCACCAGGGGTAGCGGGGGGGTCCAAGAGACCCAGTACTTC. Its protein product is CASTRGSGGVQETQYF.

This clonotype came up many times. The chain recombines TRBV10-2 with TRBJ1-3; no definite D call. The V end was cut by 10 bases, the J end by 0 bases, with 10 bases between. CDR1 and CDR2 (germline): WSHSY, SAAADI. This CDR3 has 13 amino acids. The CDR3 here is CATQGYSGNTIYF. In nucleotides, the CDR3 is TGCGCCACCCAAGGATACTCTGGAAACACCATATATTTT.

The chain is built from TRBV6-2 or TRBV6-3 and TRBJ1-1; 8 bases line up with TRBD1. The ends lost 6 bases at V and 5 bases at J; junction bases unmatched: 5. CDR3 size: 13 residues. Germline loops: CDR1 MNHEY, CDR2 SVGEGT. The CDR3 nucleotides read TGTGCCAGCAGACAGGGGGGAAGGACTGAAGCTTTCTTT. It yields the protein CASRQGGRTEAFF.

This chain joins TRBV27 and TRBJ2-7; the D gene is possibly TRBD1 (5 bases). From germline, CDR1 is MNHEY and CDR2 SMNVEV (reference sequence). The V end was cut by 1 base, the J end by 2 bases, with 12 bases between. This CDR3 contains 15 residues. The CDR3, as DNA: TGTGCCAGCAGTTTATGGCAGGGAAGGGCCTACGAGCAGTACTTC. Translation: CASSLWQGRAYEQYF.

Many counts were recorded for this clonotype. This sequence joins TRBV2 and TRBJ2-3; 8 bases align to TRBD2. The V and J ends lost 6 bases and 6 bases, in that order; junction bases with no gene match: 11. CDR1 and CDR2 (germline): SNHLY, FYNNEI. The CDR3 has 15 amino acids. CDR3 in DNA: TGTGCCAGCAGCCCCGGCCTAGCGGGTGCGGATACGCAGTATTTT. This sequence encodes CASSPGLAGADTQYF.

This clonotype showed up just a few times. The V and J genes are TRBV7-2 and TRBJ2-1; D unclear. CDR3 length: 18 amino acids. Trimming removed 0 bases at V and 4 bases at J, with 19 bases between. Germline-derived CDR1 and CDR2 are SGHTA and FQGNSA. CDR3 in amino acids: CASSLAWSGRVLYNEQFF. The CDR3 nucleotides read TGTGCCAGCAGCTTAGCGTGGTCGGGTCGAGTACTATACAATGAGCAGTTCTTC.

This clonotype was seen a handful of times. The DNA for the CDR3 is TGTGCCAGCAGTTTTGCGGCGGGAGGCCCAAAAGAGCAGTTCTTC. Its protein product is CASSFAAGGPKEQFF. The chain recombines TRBV6-1 with TRBJ2-1; 8 bases match TRBD2. This CDR3 has 15 residues. Germline V gene sequence: CDR1 MNHNS, CDR2 SASEGT. J lost 10 bases, V lost 5 bases, and 13 bases had no gene match.

Many counts were recorded for this clonotype. The chain combines TRBV7-8 with TRBJ1-1; TRBD1 agrees at 8 bases. This CDR3 is 14 amino acids long. Germline CDR1 is SGHVS and CDR2 is FQNEAQ. V shed 2 bases and J 5 bases; nucleotides not matched to a gene: 4. The CDR3 DNA follows: TGTGCCAGCAGCTTATGGACAGGGAGAACTGAAGCTTTCTTT. Translating it yields CASSLWTGRTEAFF.

This sequence joins TRBV7-9 and TRBJ2-5, with D perhaps being TRBD1 or TRBD2 (5 bases each). CDR1 and CDR2 from the germline V gene are SEHNR and FQNEAQ (reference sequence). The CDR3 totals 15 residues. V was cut by 4 bases and J by 1 base, with 13 bases left in between. The chain's CDR3 is CASSSPGRTQETQYF. The CDR3 DNA is TGTGCCAGCAGCTCCCCGGGACGGACCCAAGAGACCCAGTACTTC. Full variable domain (rest looked up from reference TRBV7-9 and TRBJ2-5): DTGVSQNPRHKITKRGQNVTFRCDPISEHNRLYWYRQTLGQGPEFLTYFQNEAQLEKSRLLSDRFSAERPKGSFSTLEIQRTEQGDSAMYLCASSSPGRTQETQYFGPGTRLLVL.

This clonotype was observed at least ten times. The chain combines TRBV6-2 or TRBV6-3 with TRBJ2-2; TRBD2 is a possible D gene (6 bases). V was trimmed by 4 bases and J by 7 bases, leaving 16 bases between them. CDR1 and CDR2 (germline): MNHEY, SVGEGT. The CDR3 runs 15 residues. The CDR3 region has the DNA TGTGCCAGCAGTTTGAGACTAGAATATGGCGGGGAGCTGTTTTTT. Amino acids: CASSLRLEYGGELFF.

This rearrangement joins TRBV25-1 to TRBJ1-2; 7 nucleotides line up with TRBD1. CDR1 and CDR2 (germline): MGHDK, SYGVNS. This CDR3 is 14 amino acids long. The V segment lost 1 base and the J segment 5 bases; nucleotides outside the gene matches: 4. CDR3 amino acids: CASSESGTEYGYTF. The CDR3 region has the DNA TGTGCCAGCAGTGAATCCGGGACAGAATATGGCTACACCTTC.

This clonotype was seen ten or more times. J is TRBJ1-2 and V is TRBV7-2; D not certain. The germline CDR1 and CDR2 sequences are SGHTA and FQGNSA. The CDR3 spans 17 residues. Between the trimmed V and J ends, which lost 1 base and 1 base, there was a span of 16 bases. Here the CDR3 reads CASSLVQRGEGNYGYTF. In DNA form, the CDR3 reads TGTGCCAGCAGCTTAGTGCAGCGGGGAGAGGGTAACTATGGCTACACCTTC.

J is TRBJ1-1 and V is TRBV29-1; unclear D gene. Germline V gene data show CDR1 as SQVTM and CDR2 as ANQGSEA. This CDR3 spans 13 amino acids. V was shortened by 4 bases and J by 4 bases, with 13 bases between the two germline ends. CDR3 loop: CSVGVAAGTEAFF. For the CDR3, the DNA is TGCAGCGTTGGAGTGGCAGCCGGCACTGAAGCTTTCTTT.

V is TRBV20-1 and J is TRBJ2-3; D is unclear. Germline V gene sequence: CDR1 DFQATT, CDR2 SNEGSKA (reference sequence). The CDR3 sequence is 11 residues long. V was clipped by 5 bases and J by 4 bases, with 7 bases between them. This CDR3 reads CSASYPDTQYF. The CDR3 nucleotides are TGCAGTGCTTCTTATCCAGATACGCAGTATTTT.

This clonotype was observed many times. The chain employs TRBV7-2 and TRBJ1-4, with D possibly being TRBD1 (5 bases). The ends were cut back, 5 bases at V and 4 bases at J, with 17 bases in the middle. The CDR3 totals 16 residues. In germline, CDR1 is SGHTA, CDR2 FQGNSA. The chain's CDR3 is CASSPSRLGLNEKLFF. The CDR3 DNA reads TGTGCCAGCAGCCCAAGCAGACTGGGGCTTAATGAAAAACTGTTTTTT.

This clonotype was counted once. The J gene is TRBJ2-3, the V gene TRBV10-3; 13 bases map to TRBD2. The CDR3 contains 15 residues. CDR1 and CDR2 (germline): ENHRY, SYGVKD. V was pared by 6 bases and J by 2 bases, with 2 bases of the junction left unmatched. The CDR3 nucleotides are TGTGCCATCAGAACTAGCGGGAGGGACACAGATACGCAGTATTTT. Protein: CAIRTSGRDTDTQYF.

This clonotype has ten or more counts. The chain couples TRBV7-9 to TRBJ1-2; D call uncertain. The germline CDR1 and CDR2 sequences are SEHNR and FQNEAQ (reference sequence). V was pared by 5 bases and J by 8 bases, with 15 bases between. The length of the CDR3 is 13 residues. This chain's CDR3 is CASSAGTLLGYTF. The CDR3 bases are TGTGCCAGCAGCGCCGGAACCCTATTGGGCTACACCTTC.

The chain employs TRBV6-6 and TRBJ2-3; D uncertain. The CDR3 extends over 13 amino acids. Germline CDR1 MNHNY, CDR2 SVGAGI (reference sequence). Trimming took 5 bases from V and 6 from J, leaving 12 bases between them. The CDR3 region is CASSVGHGDTQYF. The CDR3 nucleotides read TGTGCCAGCAGTGTAGGCCATGGGGATACGCAGTATTTT.

This clonotype came up many times. The chain employs TRBV7-2 and TRBJ2-3; D call uncertain. The CDR3 runs 15 residues. Between the trimmed V and J ends, which lost 3 bases and 10 bases, there was a span of 20 bases. Germline V CDR1 and CDR2: SGHTA, FQGNSA. This chain's CDR3 is CASSLVTAPGYPQYF. DNA for the CDR3: TGTGCCAGCAGCTTGGTGACGGCCCCGGGTTATCCGCAGTATTTT.